This T cell receptor (beta chain) was observed in a study of T cells after yellow fever vaccination. Study-wide points: Detected again after the booster were most primary-vaccination clones, at nearly 97% CD4 and 80% to 90% CD8.

From germline, CDR1 is SEHNR and CDR2 FQNEAQ (reference sequence). The CDR3 is 16 amino acids. Trimming shortened V by 5 bases and J by 3 bases, and 18 bases separated the two germline ends. As to this clonotype: Its antigen is unknown.

For TCR, cDNA came from 5'RACE template switching, which added a universal primer site and UMIs. In TCRdb, the 5' RACE reads were re-called with MiXCR into one record per CDR3 protein. Among about 340,000 distinct CDR3 sequences listed, approximately 9% were seen once. The sample in question was PBMCs, obtained on the day of the first yellow fever vaccination. J is TRBJ2-3 and V is TRBV7-9; D is possibly TRBD2 (7 bases). This sequence originates from a man aged 18 to 29 who received the YFV17D yellow fever vaccine. DNA of the CDR3: TGTGCCAGCAGCGCCGCCCCGGGGAGGGGGACAGATACGCAGTATTTT. Protein: CASSAAPGRGTDTQYF.